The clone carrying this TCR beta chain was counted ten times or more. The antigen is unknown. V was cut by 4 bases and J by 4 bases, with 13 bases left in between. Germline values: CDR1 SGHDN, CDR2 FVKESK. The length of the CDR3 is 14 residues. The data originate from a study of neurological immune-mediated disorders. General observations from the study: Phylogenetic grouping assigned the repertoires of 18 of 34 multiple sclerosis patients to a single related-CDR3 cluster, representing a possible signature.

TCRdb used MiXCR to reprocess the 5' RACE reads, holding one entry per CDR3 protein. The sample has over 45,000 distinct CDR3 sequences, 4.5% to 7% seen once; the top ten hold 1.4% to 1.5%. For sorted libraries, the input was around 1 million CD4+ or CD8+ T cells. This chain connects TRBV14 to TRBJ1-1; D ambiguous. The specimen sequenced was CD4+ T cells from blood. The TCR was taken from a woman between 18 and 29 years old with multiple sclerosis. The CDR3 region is CASSPRLRITEAFF. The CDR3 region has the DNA TGTGCCAGCAGCCCTAGGCTGCGGATCACTGAAGCTTTCTTT.